Listed here are 16 T cell receptor beta chains from one sample, sequenced in a study of blood T cell repertoires in COVID-19. Assay: immunoSEQ multiplex PCR; the TCRdb copy retains only in-frame clones and omits some. The table has approximately 240,000 clones, approximately 79% seen once; the top ten hold 4%. The sample comprised peripheral blood. These receptors all stem from a woman aged 40 to 49 with active or convalescent COVID-19.

The V gene is TRBV3-1 (or the pseudogene TRBV3-2), the J gene TRBJ2-3; 7 bases are a match to TRBD2. In germline, CDR1 is LGHDT, CDR2 YNNKEL (reference sequence). V lost 3 bases and J lost 3; bases outside the gene matches: 3. The CDR3 has 14 amino acids. CDR3 sequence reads: CASSHTGGTDTQYF. The CDR3 bases are TGTGCCAGCAGCCACACGGGGGGAACAGATACGCAGTATTTT.

The chain is built from TRBV19 and TRBJ2-1; D uncertain. This CDR3 has 13 residues. The V gene lost 3 bases and the J gene lost 7 bases, with 10 bases spanning the gap. Germline CDR1 is LNHDA and CDR2 is SQIVND (reference sequence). CDR3 residues: CASSIFGANEQFF. The CDR3 DNA is TGTGCCAGTAGTATCTTTGGAGCGAATGAGCAGTTCTTC.

The genes are TRBV7-3 and TRBJ1-2; a possible D gene is TRBD1 (6 bases). The V gene's germline CDR1 is SGHTA and CDR2 FQGTGA. The V end was cut by 3 bases, the J end by 6 bases, with 11 bases between. The CDR3 extends over 13 amino acids. CDR3 sequence (DNA): TGTGCCAGCAGCTTCGGACAGCGCGATGGCTACACCTTC. Residues: CASSFGQRDGYTF. Supplemented by reference TRBV7-3 and TRBJ1-2, the full variable domain reads GAGVSQTPSNKVTEKGKYVELRCDPISGHTALYWYRQSLGQGPEFLIYFQGTGAADDSGLPNDRFFAVRPEGSVSTLKIQRTERGDSAVYLCASSFGQRDGYTFGSGTRLTVV.

This clone appeared once. This chain uses TRBV19 with TRBJ1-1; TRBD1 might be the D (5 bases). The CDR3 covers 14 residues. Trimming stripped 7 bases from V and 7 bases from J, with 19 bases between. CDR1 is LNHDA, CDR2 SQIVND, per germline (reference sequence). CDR3 sequence: CASTQRGRGIEAFF. CDR3 nucleotide sequence: TGTGCCAGTACCCAGCGGGGAAGGGGAATTGAAGCTTTCTTT.

V is TRBV4-2 and J is TRBJ1-5; D is ambiguous. CDR3 length equals 16 residues. The V end lost 1 base, the J end lost 5 bases, and 15 bases lay between the germline ends. The germline V gene has CDR1 LGHNA and CDR2 YNFKEQ. The DNA for the CDR3 is TGTGCCAGCAGCCAAGGTCGAGTGAGCGGGCATCAGCCCCAGCATTTT. Encoded protein: CASSQGRVSGHQPQHF.

The chain carries TRBV11-1 and TRBJ1-1, with TRBD1 matching 10 bases. The CDR3 runs to 16 residues. Germline lookup yields CDR1 SGHAT and CDR2 FQDESV (reference sequence). Trimming cost V 7 bases and J 3 bases; bases outside gene matches: 11. Written as DNA, the CDR3 is TGTGCCAGCAACCCCTACGACAGGGGGCTAGACACTGAAGCTTTCTTT. Translating gives CASNPYDRGLDTEAFF.

CDR3 sequence: CASLQDRGNQPQHF. The CDR3 DNA follows: TGTGCCAGCCTCCAGGACAGGGGAAATCAGCCCCAGCATTTT. The chain uses TRBV2 and TRBJ1-5, with 9 bases identical to TRBD1. V shed 8 bases and J 4 bases; nucleotides not matched to a gene: 6. Germline loops: CDR1 SNHLY, CDR2 FYNNEI. This CDR3 has 14 amino acids.

The rearrangement uses TRBV6-5 and TRBJ2-1; D ambiguous. The CDR3 runs 12 residues. V shed 6 bases and J shed 4 bases, with 7 bases lying between them. Germline CDR1 reads MNHEY; CDR2 reads SVGAGI. The CDR3 reads CASSPTYNEQFF. The DNA for the CDR3 is TGTGCCAGCAGCCCAACTTACAATGAGCAGTTCTTC.

Many counts were recorded for this clone. The J gene is TRBJ1-1, the V gene TRBV19; D is undetermined. The CDR3 covers 15 residues. Looked up from germline, CDR1 is LNHDA and CDR2 is SQIVND (reference sequence). V lost 7 bases to trimming and J lost 4 bases, with 19 bases between them. The chain's CDR3 is CASTLSWEVSTEAFF. For the CDR3, the DNA is TGTGCCAGTACCTTGAGTTGGGAGGTGAGCACTGAAGCTTTCTTT.

The gene calls are TRBV6-5 and TRBJ1-1; no reliable D call. V was shortened by 4 bases and J by 3 bases, with 9 bases between the two germline ends. Germline values: CDR1 MNHEY, CDR2 SVGAGI. CDR3 length equals 13 residues. For the CDR3, the DNA is TGTGCCAGCAGTTCAGCTGGGCACACTGAAGCTTTCTTT. Translated: CASSSAGHTEAFF.

This clone appeared a few times. The gene calls are TRBV5-4 and TRBJ1-2; D is perhaps TRBD1 (5 bases). Germline CDR1 SGHNT, CDR2 YYREEE (reference sequence). This CDR3 has 13 amino acids. Between the trimmed V and J ends, which lost 0 bases and 2 bases, there was a span of 5 bases. This CDR3 is CASSLAGNYGYTF. CDR3 nucleotide sequence: TGTGCCAGCAGCTTGGCAGGGAACTATGGCTACACCTTC.

The rearrangement joins TRBV7-2 to TRBJ1-1; D is unresolved. Trimming removed 7 bases at V and 1 base at J, with 10 bases between. The length of the CDR3 is 13 residues. The germline gives CDR1 SGHTA, CDR2 FQGNSA. The CDR3 here is CASTLRGNTEAFF. CDR3 nucleotide sequence: TGTGCCAGCACCCTCCGGGGGAACACTGAAGCTTTCTTT.

V usage is TRBV7-9 and J usage is TRBJ1-5, with 7 bases that match TRBD1. V gave up 5 bases and J gave up 2 bases; unmatched junction bases: 6. CDR3 size: 15 residues. In germline, CDR1 is SEHNR, CDR2 FQNEAQ (reference sequence). CDR3 DNA sequence: TGTGCCAGCAGCCCTACAGGGGTTGGCAATCAGCCCCAGCATTTT. This gives the protein CASSPTGVGNQPQHF.

This clone was seen a few times. The CDR3 sequence: CASSKTGQGTYTF. DNA for the CDR3: TGTGCCAGCAGCAAAACGGGACAGGGCACCTACACCTTC. The V call is TRBV5-6, the J call TRBJ1-2; 9 bases line up with TRBD1. Trimming removed 4 bases from V and 10 bases from J; junction bases left unmatched: 8. The length of the CDR3 is 13 residues. The germline CDR1 and CDR2 sequences are SGHDT and YYEEEE.

V gene TRBV11-2 combines with J gene TRBJ2-7; D remains unclear. Germline V gene lookup returns CDR1 SGHAT and CDR2 FQNNGV. V lost 0 bases, J lost 6 bases, and 12 bases lay in between. This CDR3 comprises 14 residues. The CDR3 DNA is TGTGCCAGCAGCTTAGATCCCGGAAGCGCCGAGCAGTACTTC. As protein: CASSLDPGSAEQYF.

V usage is TRBV11-2 and J usage is TRBJ1-6; D perhaps matches TRBD1 (5 bases). CDR1 is SGHAT and CDR2 is FQNNGV in the germline V gene. Trimming removed 5 bases from V and 10 bases from J, with 18 bases in between. The CDR3 extends over 15 amino acids. This chain's CDR3 is CASSTPAGRGSPLHF. DNA of the CDR3: TGTGCCAGCAGCACCCCGGCGGGGAGGGGATCACCCCTCCACTTT.